This is a list of T cell receptor beta chains from one sample in a study of T-cell memory formation after mild COVID-19. TCRdb analysed the 5' RACE reads with MiXCR anew, one entry per CDR3 protein. The table lists fewer than 150,000 distinct CDR3 sequences, 22% of them singletons, with about 42% in the top ten. The source material was PBMCs or a T cell subset sorted from them (not recorded which). Every receptor here comes from a man younger than 35 who had mild COVID-19 (a few samples of this study predate the infection). Cell type and time point are not known. CDR3s include the opening cysteine and the closing phenylalanine or tryptophan. The D gene is left open where the match is weak. Only part of the rows carry a size: once, few, many, or a class if the clone is expanded.

d_gene	v_gene	j_gene	abundance	CDR3nt	CDR3aa
NA	TRBV7-9	TRBJ2-3	NA	TGTGCCAGCAGCTTATCTGGGACCAGACAACGCACAGATACGCAGTATTTT	CASSLSGTRQRTDTQYF
TRBD2	TRBV2	TRBJ2-3	NA	TGTGCCAGCAGTATTCAGCGGGGGTCCGCGGGGGATACGCAGTATTTT	CASSIQRGSAGDTQYF
TRBD2	TRBV20-1	TRBJ2-1	few	TGCAGTGCTGATGATCCGGGACTAGCAGACAATGAGCAGTTCTTC	CSADDPGLADNEQFF
NA	TRBV7-3	TRBJ1-1	NA	TGTGCCAGCAGCTTAGCCCCCCAGGAGAACACTGAAGCTTTCTTT	CASSLAPQENTEAFF
TRBD2	TRBV7-6	TRBJ2-3	few	TGTGCCAGCAGCTTAGAAGCGGGGGGCACAGATACGCAGTATTTT	CASSLEAGGTDTQYF
NA	TRBV24-1	TRBJ2-1	NA	TGTGCCACCAGTGAACCACCCCCGACGGTCTCCTACAATGAGCAGTTCTTC	CATSEPPPTVSYNEQFF
NA	TRBV6-5	TRBJ1-2	once	TGTGCCAGCAGTTACGCAGGGGATACTAACTATGGCTACACCTTC	CASSYAGDTNYGYTF
NA	TRBV11-3	TRBJ2-3	NA	TGTGCCAGCAGCGACCGGAACACAGATACGCAGTATTTT	CASSDRNTDTQYF
NA	TRBV6-5	TRBJ2-7	NA	TGTGCCAGCAGTTCTAAGAGCTCCTACGAGCAGTACTTC	CASSSKSSYEQYF
NA	TRBV5-1	TRBJ1-2	NA	TGCGCCAGCAGCTACGGATCTTGGACAGCCTTC	CASSYGSWTAF
TRBD1	TRBV7-9	TRBJ2-5	many	TGTGCCAGCAGCTTCCGGGACAGGGGGCGCGAGGAGACCCAGTACTTC	CASSFRDRGREETQYF
TRBD2	TRBV14	TRBJ2-5	NA	TGTGCCAGCAGCCAATTTCGCGGGGGTGTCCAAGAGACCCAGTACTTC	CASSQFRGGVQETQYF
TRBD2	TRBV12-3/TRBV12-4	TRBJ2-2	NA	TGTGCCAGCACTCCCGTAGGGAGCGGGAAGAACACCGGGGAGCTGTTTTTT	CASTPVGSGKNTGELFF
TRBD1	TRBV28	TRBJ2-1	once	TGTGCCAGCAGTGACCTACAGGGGTCTGGGCGTTACGAGCAGTTCTTC	CASSDLQGSGRYEQFF
TRBD1	TRBV15	TRBJ1-5	NA	TGTGCCACCAGCAGGACAGGGCCCGGGAGCAATCAGCCCCAGCATTTT	CATSRTGPGSNQPQHF
NA	TRBV15	TRBJ2-5	NA	TGTGCCACCAGCAGACCTGGATTGATAGAGACCCAGTACTTC	CATSRPGLIETQYF
NA	TRBV30	TRBJ1-2	few	TGTGCCTGGAACCCCGGGCGGGGGCCCCGAGGCTACACCTTC	CAWNPGRGPRGYTF
NA	TRBV20-1	TRBJ1-1	few	TGCAGTGTAAACCCAGGGGTCACTGAAGCTTTCTTT	CSVNPGVTEAFF
TRBD2	TRBV12-3/TRBV12-4	TRBJ2-1	NA	TGTGCCAGCAGGCTAGCGGGGGGGCATTTTGAGCAGTTCTTC	CASRLAGGHFEQFF
TRBD1	TRBV4-3	TRBJ2-6	few	TGCGCCAGCAGCCAAGATGGGACAGCTGGGGCCAACGTCCTGACTTTC	CASSQDGTAGANVLTF
NA	TRBV7-2	TRBJ2-7	few	TGTGCCAGCAGCTTAGAGGCCGGCTCCTACGAGCAGTACTTC	CASSLEAGSYEQYF
NA	TRBV29-1	TRBJ1-3	few	TGCAGCGTCGCTGTTCGGGAACAGGAGATATATTTT	CSVAVREQEIYF
TRBD1	TRBV24-1	TRBJ2-2	few	TGTGCCACCAGTGATTTTGTCCGGGACAGGGAAAACACCGGGGAGCTGTTTTTT	CATSDFVRDRENTGELFF
TRBD1	TRBV10-3	TRBJ1-2	NA	TGTGCCACTGCGGACAGGGTGGATGGCTACACCTTC	CATADRVDGYTF
TRBD2	TRBV4-2	TRBJ2-1	few	TGTGCCAGCAGCCAAGAGGATTGGGGGGGTTCCTACAATGAGCAGTTCTTC	CASSQEDWGGSYNEQFF
TRBD1	TRBV7-9	TRBJ1-5	NA	TGTGCCAGCAGCCCCGCCGGGACAGATTATAGCAATCAGCCCCAGCATTTT	CASSPAGTDYSNQPQHF
NA	TRBV12-3/TRBV12-4	TRBJ2-5	NA	TGTGCCAGCAGTTTCGAGCAAGCGATGGAGACCCAGTACTTC	CASSFEQAMETQYF
TRBD1	TRBV29-1	TRBJ1-2	NA	TGCAGCGTTGACCCTCCACCGGGGGGAACAGGGGCCTATGGCTACACCTTC	CSVDPPPGGTGAYGYTF
NA	TRBV5-6	TRBJ2-5	NA	TGTGCCAGCAGCATTCAGTACCAAGAGACCCAGTACTTC	CASSIQYQETQYF
NA	TRBV6-5	TRBJ2-2	NA	TGTGCCAGCAGCAATTTCCCAGGGGTCGGCGGGGAGCTGTTTTTT	CASSNFPGVGGELFF
TRBD1	TRBV30	TRBJ1-4	NA	TGTGCCTGGGACAGGGCGGGGATTGAAAAACTGTTTTTT	CAWDRAGIEKLFF
TRBD2	TRBV7-9	TRBJ2-1	few	TGTGCCAGCAGCTTAGCGTTAGGTGGCGGGGGTCAATACAATGAGCAGTTCTTC	CASSLALGGGGQYNEQFF
TRBD2	TRBV6-4	TRBJ2-3	many	TGTGCCAGCAGTGCCCTAGCGGGGAGGACAGATACGCAGTATTTT	CASSALAGRTDTQYF
TRBD1	TRBV15	TRBJ2-7	few	TGTGCCACCAGCAGAGCGACAGGGGGCTTCTACGAGCAGTACTTC	CATSRATGGFYEQYF
NA	TRBV15	TRBJ1-1	NA	TGTGCCACCAGCAGAATCACAGGGTGGGTCGCTGAAGCTTTCTTT	CATSRITGWVAEAFF
NA	TRBV6-2/TRBV6-3	TRBJ2-1	NA	TGTGCCAGCAGCTGGAGGGGATACAATGAGCAGTTCTTC	CASSWRGYNEQFF
NA	TRBV21-1	TRBJ2-5	few	TGTGCCAGCAGCAAAGTTCACCTGGGGGAGACCCAGTACTTC	CASSKVHLGETQYF
NA	TRBV9	TRBJ2-5	NA	TGTGCCAGCAGCGCCGCCTTGCGAGGGGGAGAGACCCAGTACTTC	CASSAALRGGETQYF
TRBD1	TRBV29-1	TRBJ1-1	NA	TGCAGCGCGGGACAGGGGGTAGGGGGAGCTTTCTTT	CSAGQGVGGAFF
NA	TRBV21-1	TRBJ1-4	NA	TGTGCCAGCAGCCCCATTATGGGCAGGCGTGAAAAACTGTTTTTT	CASSPIMGRREKLFF
NA	TRBV6-2/TRBV6-3	TRBJ2-3	few	TGTGCCAGCAGTTACGGGGTAGATACGCAGTATTTT	CASSYGVDTQYF
TRBD2	TRBV12-3/TRBV12-4	TRBJ2-1	NA	TGTGCCAGCAGTCCCGCCGGGACTAGCGGGGCGGAGCAGTTCTTC	CASSPAGTSGAEQFF
NA	TRBV7-9	TRBJ2-3	few	TGTGCCACTCAGGGGGGAGGAACAGATACGCAGTATTTT	CATQGGGTDTQYF
NA	TRBV11-2	TRBJ1-5	few	TGTGCCAGCAGCTTAGATGGATACGGGCAGGGACCCCAGCATTTT	CASSLDGYGQGPQHF
TRBD1	TRBV5-1	TRBJ2-1	many	TGCGCCAGCAGCGGTATAGACAGGGCCTACAATGAGCAGTTCTTC	CASSGIDRAYNEQFF
NA	TRBV6-5	TRBJ1-5	NA	TGTGCCAGCGGACAAAGGGGGTCTGCTCAGCCCCAGCATTTT	CASGQRGSAQPQHF
NA	TRBV5-1	TRBJ2-1	few	TGCGCCAGCAGCTGGGGTATAGATGAGCAGTTCTTC	CASSWGIDEQFF
NA	TRBV20-1	TRBJ2-4	NA	TGCAGTGCTCGGCATGTTAAAAACATTCAGTACTTC	CSARHVKNIQYF
TRBD2	TRBV4-1	TRBJ2-3	NA	TGCGCCAGCAGTGGACTAGTTGCAGATACGCAGTATTTT	CASSGLVADTQYF
NA	TRBV27	TRBJ2-7	few	TGTGCCAGCAGTTCTCTTCACGAGCAGTACTTC	CASSSLHEQYF
TRBD2	TRBV6-2/TRBV6-3	TRBJ2-7	NA	TGTGCCAGCAGCGGTGGGCGGGGGAGGGTAGGAGAGCAGTACTTC	CASSGGRGRVGEQYF
NA	TRBV7-9	TRBJ2-3	NA	TGTGCCAGCAGCTTAGCGCCAGGGGGGGACACAGATACGCAGTATTTT	CASSLAPGGDTDTQYF
NA	TRBV6-6	TRBJ2-3	few	TGTGCCAGCAGTTACCTCCTGATGGGCGATACGCAGTATTTT	CASSYLLMGDTQYF
NA	TRBV27	TRBJ1-6	many	TGTGCCAGCAGTCAGGGTGGGGTTACGCCCCTCCACTTT	CASSQGGVTPLHF
NA	TRBV24-1	TRBJ2-3	few	TGTGCCACCAGTGACCGCACAGATACGCAGTATTTT	CATSDRTDTQYF